This T cell receptor (beta chain) derives from a study of Ad26.COV2.S vaccination and SARS-CoV-2 variants. Study in general: Doses of Ad26.COV2.S were injected into muscle once or twice, 56 days apart.

Assay used: immunoSEQ multiplex PCR; TCRdb lists only in-frame clones, some missing. The table has about 350,000 clones, about 87% seen once. On this clone itself: The antigen remains unidentified.

Study observations and caveats: Overall T cell responses may have been underestimated by the analyses of TCR breadth and depth.

Described treatment: 19 received Ad26.COV2.S at low or high dose, single or two shots; about 5 received placebo; per-sample allocation not given. After the first vaccine or placebo injection, samples were drawn on day 63. The material was peripheral blood, obtained in a trial of Ad26.COV2.S vaccine versus placebo. The clonotype was recovered from a person aged 18-60 years who received the Ad26.COV2.S COVID-19 vaccine or a placebo.

This chain's CDR3 is CASSLVGNNQPQHF. CDR3 nucleotides: TGTGCCAGCAGTTTGGTCGGGAACAATCAGCCCCAGCATTTT. The V call is TRBV27, the J call TRBJ1-5; D remains unclear. V lost 3 bases and J lost 3, with 9 bases in between. CDR3 length: 14 amino acids. Germline V gene data show CDR1 as MNHEY and CDR2 as SMNVEV (reference sequence).